This T cell receptor (beta chain) was captured in a study of cytomegalovirus exposure and HLA in healthy donors. This clone was counted only a few times. 60 Vbeta and 13 Jbeta primers were used in PCR. TCRdb's table, derived via immunoSEQ multiplex PCR, lists solely in-frame clones and lacks some. Counted here are under 150,000 clones, roughly 83% occurring once; the ten biggest clones make up 1% to 1.5%. The V gene's germline CDR1 is MNHEY and CDR2 SMNVEV (reference sequence). V was pared by 7 bases and J by 6 bases, with 16 bases between. The CDR3 loop spans 13 amino acids. The source material was PBMCs. The chain uses TRBV27 and TRBJ2-7; weak D call: TRBD2 (6 bases). This sequence originates from a girl aged 2-10 years in good health and CMV-seronegative. The CDR3 loop is CASTSEGSLEQYF. The CDR3, as DNA: TGTGCCAGCACCTCGGAGGGGTCCCTCGAGCAGTACTTC.